The 22 T cell receptor beta chains reported below all come from one sample, sequenced in a study of blood T cell repertoires in COVID-19. Data came from immunoSEQ multiplex PCR; TCRdb stores just in-frame clones and leaves some out. This table holds hundreds of thousands of clones, 85% to 90% found once. Sequencing was performed on PBMCs or T cells enriched from blood (not recorded which). The receptors were sampled from a man aged 25 to 40 who had recovered from COVID-19.

The V and J genes are TRBV7-9 and TRBJ2-3; 9 bases agree with TRBD2. J lost 0 bases, V lost 4 bases, and 8 bases had no gene match. The CDR3 sequence is 17 residues long. Germline values: CDR1 SEHNR, CDR2 FQNEAQ (reference sequence). CDR3 sequence reads: CASSSQSGLASTDTQYF. The CDR3 DNA is TGTGCCAGCAGCTCCCAATCAGGACTAGCGAGCACAGATACGCAGTATTTT.

The V call is TRBV30, the J call TRBJ1-2; D not certain. The V and J ends lost 0 bases and 7 bases respectively, with 12 bases between them. The CDR3 is 13 amino acids. The germline gives CDR1 GTSNPN, CDR2 SVGIG (reference sequence). In DNA, the CDR3 is TGTGCCTGGAGTGTAGGTCGAAGCGGTGGCTACACCTTC. Translated: CAWSVGRSGGYTF.

The CDR3 is CAISEPGGRHEKLFF. The DNA of the CDR3 is TGTGCCATCAGTGAGCCGGGAGGCCGCCATGAAAAACTGTTTTTT. The genes are TRBV10-3 and TRBJ1-4; D remains ambiguous. The V gene lost 2 bases and the J gene lost 6 bases, with 13 bases spanning the gap. CDR1 is ENHRY and CDR2 is SYGVKD in the germline V gene. The CDR3 extends over 15 amino acids.

The chain is built from TRBV6-5 and TRBJ2-7; 10 bases are shared with TRBD1. Germline-derived CDR1 and CDR2 are MNHEY and SVGAGI. This CDR3 region has 15 residues. Trimming took 2 bases from V and 5 from J; bases not matched to a gene: 6. CDR3 region: CASSYQGQGIDEQYF. CDR3 bases: TGTGCCAGCAGTTACCAGGGACAGGGGATTGACGAGCAGTACTTC.

The V call is TRBV10-3, the J call TRBJ1-5, with a weak D call TRBD1 (6 bases). This CDR3 has 12 amino acids. Germline CDR1 ENHRY, CDR2 SYGVKD. Between the trimmed V and J ends, which lost 3 bases and 7 bases, there was a span of 7 bases. The chain's CDR3 is CAISERGQPQHF. DNA for the CDR3: TGTGCCATCAGTGAAAGGGGGCAGCCCCAGCATTTT.

The gene calls are TRBV5-4 and TRBJ1-4; no definite D call. This CDR3 comprises 17 residues. Between the trimmed V and J ends, which lost 0 bases and 0 bases, there was a span of 12 bases. Looked up from germline, CDR1 is SGHNT and CDR2 is YYREEE (reference sequence). The CDR3 here is CASSLGAGPATNEKLFF. The CDR3 nucleotides read TGTGCCAGCAGCTTGGGGGCAGGCCCAGCAACTAATGAAAAACTGTTTTTT.

This clone was recorded only once. This chain connects TRBV27 to TRBJ1-4; 8 nucleotides align to TRBD1. Germline trimming cut 2 bases from V and 8 bases from J; bases unmatched to any gene: 4. The CDR3 totals 14 residues. The germline V gene encodes CDR1 MNHEY and CDR2 SMNVEV (reference sequence). CDR3 sequence reads: CASSLQGAGEKLFF. As DNA, the CDR3 is TGTGCCAGCAGTTTACAGGGGGCTGGGGAAAAACTGTTTTTT. The full variable domain, with the rest looked up from reference TRBV27 and TRBJ1-4, is EAQVTQNPRYLITVTGKKLTVTCSQNMNHEYMSWYRQDPGLGLRQIYYSMNVEVTDKGDVPEGYKVSRKEKRNFPLILESPSPNQTSLYFCASSLQGAGEKLFFGSGTQLSVL.

V and J are TRBV9 and TRBJ1-4, with 7 bases aligning to TRBD1. CDR3 length: 16 amino acids. CDR1 is SGDLS and CDR2 is YYNGEE in the germline V gene. With V trimmed by 3 bases and J by 5 bases, 10 bases remained unmatched. DNA for the CDR3: TGTGCCAGCAGCGGAAACAGGGACAGTTTGAATGAAAAACTGTTTTTT. Residues: CASSGNRDSLNEKLFF.

This clone was counted a few times. The gene calls are TRBV12-5 and TRBJ2-5; 14 bases are a match to TRBD2. Germline CDR1 and CDR2: LGHNT and FRNRAP. V lost 6 bases to trimming and J lost 5 bases; unmatched junction nucleotides: 11. CDR3 size: 17 residues. The CDR3 spells CASGPPSTSGRAETQYF. The DNA of the CDR3 is TGTGCTAGTGGACCCCCCTCGACTAGCGGGAGGGCGGAGACCCAGTACTTC. Based on the CDR3 plus reference TRBV12-5 and TRBJ2-5, the full variable domain is DARVTQTPRHKVTEMGQEVTMRCQPILGHNTVFWYRQTMMQGLELLAYFRNRAPLDDSGMPKDRFSAEMPDATLATLKIQPSEPRDSAVYFCASGPPSTSGRAETQYFGPGTRLLVL.

This clone occurred a few times. This rearrangement joins TRBV14 to TRBJ2-7, with D hard to call. The V gene lost 4 bases and the J gene lost 2 bases, with 3 bases spanning the gap. This CDR3 has 11 residues. Looked up from germline, CDR1 is SGHDN and CDR2 is FVKESK. The CDR3 region is CASSPTYEQYF. Written as DNA, the CDR3 is TGTGCCAGCAGCCCAACCTACGAGCAGTACTTC. Looking up the rest from reference TRBV14 and TRBJ2-7 gives the full variable domain: EAGVTQFPSHSVIEKGQTVTLRCDPISGHDNLYWYRRVMGKEIKFLLHFVKESKQDESGMPNNRFLAERTGGTYSTLKVQPAELEDSGVYFCASSPTYEQYFGPGTRLTVT.

The gene calls are TRBV7-2 and TRBJ1-2, with 7 positions matching TRBD1. Germline CDR1 is SGHTA and CDR2 is FQGNSA. This CDR3 region has 16 residues. Unmatched junction bases numbered 13, after V lost 3 bases and J lost 6 bases. CDR3 DNA: TGTGCCAGCAGCTTTCGGGGGGGGCGGACAGGCGATGGCTACACCTTC. It codes for CASSFRGGRTGDGYTF. Based on the CDR3 plus reference TRBV7-2 and TRBJ1-2, the full variable domain is GAGVSQSPSNKVTEKGKDVELRCDPISGHTALYWYRQSLGQGLEFLIYFQGNSAPDKSGLPSDRFSAERTGGSVSTLTIQRTQQEDSAVYLCASSFRGGRTGDGYTFGSGTRLTVV.

The CDR3 coding sequence is TGTGCCAGCGGGCCACGGAGGGGTATCTCTGGAAACACCATATATTTT. Its translation is CASGPRRGISGNTIYF. The chain is built from TRBV7-9 and TRBJ1-3, with D perhaps matching TRBD1 (5 bases). V gave up 8 bases and J gave up 0 bases, with 17 bases separating them. Germline V gives CDR1 SEHNR, CDR2 FQNEAQ (reference sequence). The CDR3 is 16 amino acids.

The chain recombines TRBV2 with TRBJ2-5; 14 bases line up with TRBD2. The trim removed 9 bases at V and 3 bases at J, leaving 3 bases unmatched. Germline V gene data show CDR1 as SNHLY and CDR2 as FYNNEI. The CDR3 covers 14 residues. The CDR3 bases are TGTGCCAGGGAGGGACTAGCGGGAGAAGAGACCCAGTACTTC. This encodes CAREGLAGEETQYF.

As DNA, the CDR3 is TGTGCCAGCAGGGGCGGGGTAGACTACGAGCAGTACTTC. The encoded protein is CASRGGVDYEQYF. This rearrangement joins TRBV6-5 to TRBJ2-7; TRBD2 might be the D (6 bases). V was pared by 6 bases and J by 3 bases, with 12 bases between. CDR3 length: 13 amino acids. Germline V gives CDR1 MNHEY, CDR2 SVGAGI.

This sequence joins TRBV3-1 (or the pseudogene TRBV3-2) and TRBJ2-5, with 9 positions matching TRBD1. The germline V gene has CDR1 LGHDT and CDR2 YNNKEL (reference sequence). J gave up 1 base and V 6 bases, and 0 bases lay outside the gene matches. The CDR3 contains 13 residues. The CDR3 nucleotides read TGTGCCAGCAGGGACAGGGGCCAAGAGACCCAGTACTTC. This gives the protein CASRDRGQETQYF.

This clone was recorded once. J is TRBJ2-1 and V is TRBV7-9; 8 nucleotides align to TRBD2. J lost 5 bases, V lost 5 bases, and 17 bases had no gene match. This CDR3 is built from 18 residues. Germline CDR1 is SEHNR and CDR2 is FQNEAQ (reference sequence). This CDR3 is CASSPGRSREGRDNEQFF. The CDR3 DNA reads TGTGCCAGCAGCCCGGGCCGGTCACGGGAGGGCCGGGACAATGAGCAGTTCTTC. Full variable domain (remainder filled in from reference TRBV7-9 and TRBJ2-1): DTGVSQNPRHKITKRGQNVTFRCDPISEHNRLYWYRQTLGQGPEFLTYFQNEAQLEKSRLLSDRFSAERPKGSFSTLEIQRTEQGDSAMYLCASSPGRSREGRDNEQFFGPGTRLTVL.

The chain combines TRBV9 with TRBJ2-1, with 9 bases identical to TRBD2. The CDR3 covers 16 residues. CDR1 and CDR2 (germline): SGDLS, YYNGEE. V lost 0 bases and J lost 6; bases outside the gene matches: 7. CDR3 coding DNA: TGTGCCAGCAGCGTAGAAGGAGCGGGAGGCTTCAATGAGCAGTTCTTC. Its protein product is CASSVEGAGGFNEQFF. The full variable domain, completed using reference TRBV9 and TRBJ2-1, is DSGVTQTPKHLITATGQRVTLRCSPRSGDLSVYWYQQSLDQGLQFLIQYYNGEERAKGNILERFSAQQFPDLHSELNLSSLELGDSALYFCASSVEGAGGFNEQFFGPGTRLTVL.

V gene TRBV19 combines with J gene TRBJ1-5; D perhaps matches TRBD1 (6 bases). Germline V lookup: CDR1 LNHDA, CDR2 SQIVND (reference sequence). Trimming removed 7 bases at V and 8 bases at J, with 15 bases between. The CDR3 totals 13 residues. The DNA for the CDR3 is TGTGCCAGTACTCCGACAGGTTTTAAGCCCCAGCATTTT. Its translation is CASTPTGFKPQHF.

This clone has only a few counts. The chain combines TRBV7-9 with TRBJ2-1; TRBD2 is a possible D gene (6 bases). In germline, CDR1 is SEHNR, CDR2 FQNEAQ (reference sequence). The CDR3 totals 15 residues. Trimming took off 5 bases at V and 8 bases at J, with 19 bases between the two ends. The CDR3 protein is CASSLPRGGNYEQFF. The CDR3 nucleotides are TGTGCCAGCAGCCTACCCCGGGGAGGTAATTATGAGCAGTTCTTC.

The chain joins TRBV18 to TRBJ2-5; tentative D call: TRBD2 (6 bases). This CDR3 spans 15 amino acids. Germline CDR1 reads KGHSH; CDR2 reads LQKENI. V was trimmed by 3 bases and J by 2 bases, leaving 13 bases between them. CDR3 loop: CASSPYGTPQETQYF. The CDR3 DNA sequence: TGTGCCAGCTCACCCTACGGGACTCCACAAGAGACCCAGTACTTC.

The chain joins TRBV7-3 to TRBJ1-5; D is unresolved. V was clipped by 0 bases and J by 8 bases, with 11 bases between them. This CDR3 region has 14 residues. Germline V CDR1 and CDR2: SGHTA, FQGTGA. The CDR3 region is CASSLTGSKEPQHF. CDR3 coding DNA: TGTGCCAGCAGCTTAACAGGGAGTAAAGAGCCCCAGCATTTT.

The chain links TRBV5-1 to TRBJ2-1, with 9 bases fitting TRBD2. Germline V lookup: CDR1 SGHRS, CDR2 YFSETQ. This CDR3 is built from 19 residues. The J segment lost 7 bases and the V segment lost 1 base, leaving 18 bases of the junction unmatched. CDR3 region: CASSLYSGSSGEWWNEQFF. As DNA, the CDR3 is TGCGCCAGCAGCTTGTACTCGGGCTCTAGCGGGGAGTGGTGGAATGAGCAGTTCTTC.